This TCR beta chain is from a study of blood T cell repertoires in COVID-19. At the level of the study: COVID-19 samples, acute and convalescent, were from the United States, Italy and Spain. The cDNA or gDNA used as material had been derived from T cells, B-cell-depleted T cells, or PBMCs.

Only in-frame clones appear in the TCRdb table, and some are missing; sequencing was by immunoSEQ multiplex PCR. The sample lists roughly 180,000 clones, approximately 85% seen once, with roughly 1.2% in the top ten. V was clipped by 5 bases and J by 5 bases, with 18 bases between them. The CDR3 runs 15 residues. From germline, CDR1 is SGHTA and CDR2 FQGNSA. This receptor was taken from a man between 60 and 70 years old who had recovered from COVID-19. The sample was peripheral blood. The chain employs TRBV7-2 and TRBJ1-2; TRBD1 might be the D (5 bases). CDR3 sequence: CASSPGGGKWYGYTF. CDR3 coding DNA: TGTGCCAGCAGCCCCGGTGGGGGGAAATGGTATGGCTACACCTTC.